The 20 T cell receptor beta chains below come from one sample, sequenced in a study of shared clonotypes between healthy human individuals. The table came from immunoSEQ multiplex PCR; TCRdb's copy has only in-frame clones and leaves some out. This sample yields 850,000 to 1,100,000 clones, of which roughly 80% are seen a single time; approximately 0.9% belongs to the top ten. The source material was memory CD4+ T cells from PBMCs. Subset defined: CD45RA-negative fraction. The receptors were gathered from a man younger than 35 in good health. Some clones in this sample may be carry-over from other donors' samples.

This rearrangement joins TRBV18 to TRBJ2-7; no clear D. V lost 6 bases and J lost 4, with 19 bases in between. Germline CDR1 is KGHSH and CDR2 is LQKENI. This CDR3 contains 15 residues. The CDR3 here is CASSREASPRYEQYF. CDR3 sequence (DNA): TGTGCCAGCTCTCGAGAGGCGAGTCCGCGGTACGAGCAGTACTTC.

V usage is TRBV7-9 and J usage is TRBJ1-6, with 10 nucleotides matching TRBD1. The V gene's germline CDR1 is SEHNR and CDR2 FQNEAQ (reference sequence). There are 15 residues in the CDR3. With V trimmed by 2 bases and J by 10 bases, 5 bases remained unmatched. CDR3 DNA sequence: TGTGCCAGCAGCTTACCGGACAGGGGGAAATCACCCCTCCACTTT. This encodes CASSLPDRGKSPLHF. Combining the CDR3 with reference TRBV7-9 and TRBJ1-6 gives the whole variable domain DTGVSQNPRHKITKRGQNVTFRCDPISEHNRLYWYRQTLGQGPEFLTYFQNEAQLEKSRLLSDRFSAERPKGSFSTLEIQRTEQGDSAMYLCASSLPDRGKSPLHFGNGTRLTVT.

This clone was found once. The rearrangement joins TRBV28 to TRBJ1-1; TRBD1 matches 8 bases. J gave up 5 bases and V 2 bases, and 10 bases lay outside the gene matches. Looked up from germline, CDR1 is MDHEN and CDR2 is SYDVKM. The CDR3 covers 16 residues. CDR3 sequence reads: CASSLRGQGARTEAFF. The CDR3 coding sequence is TGTGCCAGCAGTTTAAGAGGCCAGGGGGCGAGAACTGAAGCTTTCTTT.

This clone was seen a handful of times. J is TRBJ2-5 and V is TRBV2; 10 bases are shared with TRBD1. Germline CDR1 is SNHLY and CDR2 is FYNNEI. Losses at the gene ends were 3 bases for V and 4 bases for J; bases not matched to a gene: 11. The CDR3 runs 17 residues. CDR3 amino acids: CASSDPRGQGSGETQYF. For the CDR3, the DNA is TGTGCCAGCAGTGACCCGAGGGGACAGGGGTCTGGAGAGACCCAGTACTTC.

The chain recombines TRBV2 with TRBJ1-2, with D hard to call. V dropped 5 bases and J dropped 7 bases, with 20 bases sitting between them. The germline CDR1 and CDR2 sequences are SNHLY and FYNNEI. The CDR3 spans 15 residues. The chain's CDR3 is CASSISQESSGGYTF. CDR3 in DNA: TGTGCCAGCAGTATCTCCCAGGAGAGTTCAGGTGGCTACACCTTC.

Comments on this clone: A read error is possible here, since a much larger clone lies one base away. Other nucleotide sequences from this sample produce the same CDR3. The CDR3 region is CASSQDEGTGELFF. CDR3 nucleotides: TGTGCCAGCAGTCAAGATGAGGGGACCGGGGAGCTGTTTTTT. The V call is TRBV4-2, the J call TRBJ2-2; D may be TRBD1 or TRBD2 (5 bases each). From germline, CDR1 is LGHNA and CDR2 YNFKEQ. This CDR3 has 14 residues.

This clone was picked up a small number of times. Germline and junction disagree at one end, which may indicate a read error. This chain links TRBV2 with TRBJ1-3; D possibly corresponds to TRBD1 (6 bases). CDR1 SNHLY and CDR2 FYNNEI come from the germline V gene. This CDR3 is built from 13 residues. This CDR3 reads CASSEAPSSITGF. CDR3 sequence (DNA): TGTGCCAGCAGTGAAGCCCCGAGCTCAATTACAGGGTTT.

The rearrangement joins TRBV2 to TRBJ2-2, with 13 bases matching TRBD2. Germline V gives CDR1 SNHLY, CDR2 FYNNEI. The V segment lost 6 bases and the J segment 6 bases; nucleotides outside the gene matches: 4. The CDR3 extends over 15 amino acids. The CDR3 loop is CASRKGLAGAGELFF. The CDR3 DNA reads TGTGCCAGCAGGAAAGGACTAGCGGGGGCCGGGGAGCTGTTTTTT.

The CDR3 nucleotides read TGCGCCAGCAGCCAAATCAGCGGGCCAAGCACAGATACGCAGTATTTT. As protein: CASSQISGPSTDTQYF. The chain couples TRBV4-1 to TRBJ2-3, with a tentative D call TRBD2 (6 bases). The ends were cut back, 2 bases at V and 0 bases at J, with 12 bases in the middle. Looked up from germline, CDR1 is MGHRA and CDR2 is YSYEKL. The length of the CDR3 is 16 residues.

The chain is built from TRBV7-2 and TRBJ2-4, with TRBD1 identical over 9 bases. Per the germline V gene, CDR1 is SGHTA and CDR2 is FQGNSA. The V and J ends lost 0 bases and 0 bases, in that order; junction bases with no gene match: 9. The CDR3 runs to 19 residues. Here the CDR3 DNA reads TGTGCCAGCAGCTTAGCGGGGACAGGGTCCTCGCTAGCCAAAAACATTCAGTACTTC. Amino acid sequence: CASSLAGTGSSLAKNIQYF.

The rearrangement links TRBV7-8 to TRBJ1-4; D is unresolved. Germline loops: CDR1 SGHVS, CDR2 FQNEAQ. There are 14 residues in the CDR3. Trimming shortened V by 4 bases and J by 8 bases, and 14 bases separated the two germline ends. The DNA for the CDR3 is TGTGCCAGCAGCTACCGAGCCGGGTCCGAAAAACTGTTTTTT. It yields the protein CASSYRAGSEKLFF.

There are a few counts of this clone. The V call is TRBV7-9, the J call TRBJ2-3; 7 nucleotides align to TRBD2. The germline gives CDR1 SEHNR, CDR2 FQNEAQ (reference sequence). J gave up 3 bases and V 1 base, and 4 bases lay outside the gene matches. The CDR3 contains 15 residues. The CDR3 sequence: CASSLVRGNTDTQYF. The CDR3 DNA reads TGTGCCAGCAGCTTAGTGCGGGGGAATACAGATACGCAGTATTTT.

About this clone: The junction differs from germline at one of its ends, possibly a read error. The genes are TRBV15 and TRBJ2-1; D gene unclear. The CDR3 runs to 13 residues. The germline V gene encodes CDR1 LNHNV and CDR2 YYDKDF (reference sequence). The CDR3 sequence is CATSRDSSNEQFF. The CDR3 DNA is TGTGCCACCAGCAGAGATTCCTCCAATGAGCAGTTCTTC.

V gene TRBV27 combines with J gene TRBJ1-5, with a possible D match to TRBD1 (5 bases). V lost 5 bases and J 9 bases, leaving 20 bases between the germline ends. Germline loops: CDR1 MNHEY, CDR2 SMNVEV (reference sequence). The CDR3 length is 15 residues. DNA for the CDR3: TGTGCCAGCAGTCCAACGGCCCCGGGGGATCGGCCCCAGCATTTT. Translating gives CASSPTAPGDRPQHF.

The V and J genes are TRBV9 and TRBJ2-2, with unresolved D. The CDR3 loop spans 15 amino acids. The ends were cut back, 0 bases at V and 5 bases at J, with 11 bases in the middle. Germline CDR1 is SGDLS and CDR2 is YYNGEE. CDR3 loop: CASSVGTALTGELFF. The CDR3 bases are TGTGCCAGCAGCGTAGGGACCGCTTTAACCGGGGAGCTGTTTTTT.

For this clone: Being one base from a much bigger clone, this may be a read error. The chain uses TRBV30 and TRBJ2-7, with D maybe TRBD2 (5 bases). The CDR3 length is 14 residues. The germline V gene encodes CDR1 GTSNPN and CDR2 SVGIG (reference sequence). The chain's CDR3 is CAWSVGGRSHEQYF. The DNA of the CDR3 is TGTGCCTGGAGTGTAGGAGGCCGCTCCCACGAGCAGTACTTC.

The chain uses TRBV5-6 and TRBJ1-4, with D uncertain. V gave up 0 bases and J gave up 5 bases, with 8 bases separating them. Per the germline V gene, CDR1 is SGHDT and CDR2 is YYEEEE. This CDR3 comprises 14 residues. The CDR3 coding sequence is TGTGCCAGCAGCTTGGAACAGATAAATGAAAAACTGTTTTTT. Its translation is CASSLEQINEKLFF.

The sample holds one count of this clone. This chain uses TRBV20-1 with TRBJ2-7; D remains ambiguous. The CDR3 has 10 residues. Germline assignment: CDR1 DFQATT and CDR2 SNEGSKA (reference sequence). Trimming took 7 bases from V and 2 from J, leaving 6 bases between them. For the CDR3, the DNA is TGCAGTGTGGGGACCTACGAGCAGTACTTC. It translates to CSVGTYEQYF.

V is TRBV27 and J is TRBJ2-1; no firm D call. Germline CDR1 and CDR2: MNHEY and SMNVEV (reference sequence). Deletions cut 3 bases from V and 8 bases from J, with 14 bases between. The CDR3 length is 14 residues. The CDR3 region has the DNA TGTGCCAGCAGTTTGGGTAGACGTGGGGATGAGCAGTTCTTC. Translated, it gives CASSLGRRGDEQFF.

The chain recombines TRBV18 with TRBJ2-6; possible D gene TRBD2, 5 bases. Trimming removed 6 bases from V and 7 bases from J, with 19 bases in between. The CDR3 has 16 amino acids. The germline V gene encodes CDR1 KGHSH and CDR2 LQKENI. CDR3 residues: CASSPGVGGGANVLTF. As DNA, the CDR3 is TGTGCCAGCTCTCCCGGGGTAGGCGGAGGCGCCAACGTCCTGACTTTC.